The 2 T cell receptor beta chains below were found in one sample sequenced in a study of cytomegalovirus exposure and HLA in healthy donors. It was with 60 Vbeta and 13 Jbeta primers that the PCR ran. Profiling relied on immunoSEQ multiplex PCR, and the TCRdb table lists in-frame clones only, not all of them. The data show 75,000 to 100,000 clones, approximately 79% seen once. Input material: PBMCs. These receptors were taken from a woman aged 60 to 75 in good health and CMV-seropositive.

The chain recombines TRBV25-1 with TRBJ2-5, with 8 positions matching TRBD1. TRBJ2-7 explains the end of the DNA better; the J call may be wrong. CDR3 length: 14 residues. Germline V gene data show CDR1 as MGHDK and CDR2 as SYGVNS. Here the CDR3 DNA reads TGTGCCAGCAGTGAGGGGACAGGTGCCCACGAGCAGTACTTC. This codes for CASSEGTGAHEQYF.

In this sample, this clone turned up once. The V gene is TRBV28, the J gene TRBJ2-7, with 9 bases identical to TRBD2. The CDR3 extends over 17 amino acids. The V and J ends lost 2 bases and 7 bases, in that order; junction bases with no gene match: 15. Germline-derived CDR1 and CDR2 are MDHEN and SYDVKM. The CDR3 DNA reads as TGTGCCAGCAGTTTAGGGGCGGGAGGGCCGGGGCGTTATGAGCAGTACTTC. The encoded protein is CASSLGAGGPGRYEQYF.